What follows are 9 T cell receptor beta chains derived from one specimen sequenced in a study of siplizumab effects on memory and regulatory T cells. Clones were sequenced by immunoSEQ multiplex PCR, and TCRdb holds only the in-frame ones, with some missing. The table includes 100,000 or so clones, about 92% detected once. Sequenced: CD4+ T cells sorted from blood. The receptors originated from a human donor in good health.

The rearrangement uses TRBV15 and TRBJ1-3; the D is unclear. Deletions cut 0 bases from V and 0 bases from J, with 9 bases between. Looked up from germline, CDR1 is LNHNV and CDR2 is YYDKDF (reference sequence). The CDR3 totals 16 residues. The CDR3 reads CATSRDLGSSGNTIYF. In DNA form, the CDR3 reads TGTGCCACCAGCAGAGATTTGGGAAGCTCTGGAAACACCATATATTTT.

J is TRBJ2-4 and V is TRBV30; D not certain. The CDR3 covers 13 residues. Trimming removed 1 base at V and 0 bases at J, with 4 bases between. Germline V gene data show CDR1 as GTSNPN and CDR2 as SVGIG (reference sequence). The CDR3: CAWSAGAKNIQYF. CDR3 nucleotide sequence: TGTGCCTGGAGTGCGGGAGCCAAAAACATTCAGTACTTC.

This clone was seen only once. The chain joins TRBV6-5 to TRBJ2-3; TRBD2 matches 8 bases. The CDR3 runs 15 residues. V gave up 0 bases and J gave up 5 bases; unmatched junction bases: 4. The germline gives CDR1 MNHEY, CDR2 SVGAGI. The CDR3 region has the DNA TGTGCCAGCAGTTACTCCGGGAGGGCCGTAGATACGCAGTATTTT. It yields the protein CASSYSGRAVDTQYF.

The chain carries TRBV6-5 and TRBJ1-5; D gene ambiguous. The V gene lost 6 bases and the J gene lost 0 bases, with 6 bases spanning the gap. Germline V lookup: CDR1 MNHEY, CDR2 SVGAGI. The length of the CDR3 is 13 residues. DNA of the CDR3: TGTGCCAGCAGCCTTAGTAGCAATCAGCCCCAGCATTTT. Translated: CASSLSSNQPQHF.

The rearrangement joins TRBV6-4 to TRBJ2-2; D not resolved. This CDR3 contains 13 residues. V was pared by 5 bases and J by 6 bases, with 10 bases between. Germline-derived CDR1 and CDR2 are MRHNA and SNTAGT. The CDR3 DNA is TGTGCCAGCAGTTCTGAGTTTTCCGGGGAGCTGTTTTTT. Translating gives CASSSEFSGELFF.

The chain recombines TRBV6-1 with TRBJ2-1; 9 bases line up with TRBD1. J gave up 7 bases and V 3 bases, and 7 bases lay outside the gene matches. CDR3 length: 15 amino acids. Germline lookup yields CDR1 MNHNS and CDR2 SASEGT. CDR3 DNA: TGTGCCAGCAGTGACCGGGACAGGGTGGATAATGAGCAGTTCTTC. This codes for CASSDRDRVDNEQFF.

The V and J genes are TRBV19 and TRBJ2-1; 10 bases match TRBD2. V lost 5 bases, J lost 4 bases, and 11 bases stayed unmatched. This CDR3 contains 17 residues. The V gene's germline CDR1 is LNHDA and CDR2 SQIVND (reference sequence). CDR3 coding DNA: TGTGCCAGTAGTCATCAACTTCTAGCGGGAGCTTACAATGAGCAGTTCTTC. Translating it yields CASSHQLLAGAYNEQFF.

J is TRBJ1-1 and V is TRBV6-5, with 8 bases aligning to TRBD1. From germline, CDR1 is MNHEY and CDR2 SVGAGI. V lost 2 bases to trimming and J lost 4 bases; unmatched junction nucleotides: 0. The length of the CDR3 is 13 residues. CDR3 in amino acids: CASSYTGGTEAFF. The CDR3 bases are TGTGCCAGCAGTTACACAGGGGGCACTGAAGCTTTCTTT.

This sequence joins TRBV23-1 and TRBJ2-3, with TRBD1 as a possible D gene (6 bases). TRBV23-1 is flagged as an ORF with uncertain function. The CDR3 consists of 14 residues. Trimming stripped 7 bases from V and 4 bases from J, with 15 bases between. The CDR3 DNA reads TGCGCCAGCATGGTTACAGGGTGGCCAGATACGCAGTATTTT. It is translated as CASMVTGWPDTQYF.